The source of this T cell receptor beta chain is a study of OX40 agonist ivuxolimab in advanced cancers. Study-level background: Ivuxolimab, which targeted the costimulatory receptor OX40 (CD134), was an agonistic, fully human IgG2 monoclonal antibody. Intravenous ivuxolimab was administered to patients every 2 weeks at six dose levels: 0.01, 0.1, 0.3, 1.5, 3 and 10 mg/kg. Of the roughly 50 dose-escalation patients, hepatocellular carcinoma was present in about 20, melanoma in roughly 15, renal cell carcinoma in 9 and head and neck cancer in 9. The dose-escalation cohort was around 83% male with a mean age of around 64 years, ranging from about 23 to 85. Patients were allowed to have had prior anti-PD-1, anti-PD-L1 or anti-CTLA-4 therapy, and approximately 40% of the dose-escalation patients had been treated with checkpoint inhibitors. Partial responses occurred in three dose-escalation patients, of whom one had hepatocellular carcinoma and two had cutaneous melanoma. Peripheral TCRbeta sequencing was intended to test whether TCR sequence diversity was altered and clonal T-cell expansion was caused by ivuxolimab. The paper covers the monotherapy dose-escalation part of the phase I ivuxolimab trial, which included N ≈ 50 patients. What the research found in general, with its limitations: Which antigens the clonally expanded peripheral T cells were specific for was not determined. At doses of 0.1 to 3.0 mg/kg, clonal expansion of both CD4+ and CD8+ T cells in blood was seen between baseline and week 6. In the 0.1-3.0 mg/kg groups, partial responders were among the patients with the lowest normalized peripheral clonal expansion, particularly in CD8+ T cells. After ivuxolimab, more expanded clones were found on average in CD8+ T cells than in CD4+ T cells. Low levels of normalized T-cell clonal expansion were also seen in some patients who did not respond.

The CDR3 starts with the cysteine, ends with the phenylalanine, and has 13 residues. The CDR3 DNA has 39 bases and is translated from base 1. Sequences SGHTA (CDR1) and FQGTGA (CDR2) are obtained from the germline V gene. The germline ends are 11 bases apart after V is trimmed by 5 bases and J by 7 bases. The trial excluded patients who had a history of autoimmune disease or who were on systemic immunosuppression. Peripheral blood for TCR sequencing was collected from all dose cohorts at baseline, on cycle 4 day 1, and on cycle 7 day 1. Samples came from an open-label, multicenter, first-in-human phase I dose-escalation trial of ivuxolimab. The trial enrolled adults with locally advanced or metastatic head and neck squamous cell, hepatocellular, melanoma or renal cell carcinoma. Before TCR sequencing, CD4+ T cells and CD8+ T cells were sorted from peripheral blood as separate populations. Genomic DNA was isolated from the sorted cells so that the TCRbeta CDR3 region could be sequenced. The immunoSEQ Assay was used for sequencing of TCRbeta CDR3 regions. This is the immuneACCESS table as TCRdb keeps it, with only in-frame sequences that have V and J called. A part of the clones is gone; compared with another copy, unresolved V genes explain less than half, and the rest is unexplained. Here the sample has approximately 52,000 clones; 70% to 80% occur a single time. Jointly, the top ten make up approximately 2% of the sample.

As regards this clone: Its antigen is still unknown. Base qualities are not provided; no much larger clone lies one nucleotide away.

This specimen consisted of CD4+ or CD8+ T cells sorted from blood, obtained in a trial of the OX40 agonist ivuxolimab. The receptor's source is an adult with an advanced solid tumor such as melanoma, head and neck, liver or kidney cancer. The rearrangement combines TRBV7-3 with TRBJ2-2; D gene: possibly TRBD2, on 5 matching bases. The nucleotide sequence is TGTGCCAGCAGCCCGGTGGGGAGCGGGGAGCTGTTTTTT. It is translated as CASSPVGSGELFF.